The 15 T cell receptor beta chains reported below all come from one sample, sequenced in a study of cytomegalovirus exposure and HLA in healthy donors. This PCR relied on a set of 60 Vbeta primers and 13 Jbeta primers. Sequencing was performed with immunoSEQ multiplex PCR; in TCRdb, only in-frame clones are kept and a portion is missing. The table has 150,000 to 200,000 clones, 75% to 90% seen once. The material sequenced was PBMCs. Receptors originate from a woman in her fifties or sixties in good health and CMV-seropositive.

V gene TRBV28 combines with J gene TRBJ2-5; 12 bases agree with TRBD2. Losses at the gene ends were 5 bases for V and 3 bases for J; bases not matched to a gene: 10. This CDR3 has 17 amino acids. CDR1 and CDR2 (germline): MDHEN, SYDVKM. DNA of the CDR3: TGTGCCAGCAGTCCACGCCGCGGACTAGCGGGGAAAGAGACCCAGTACTTC. It specifies CASSPRRGLAGKETQYF.

This chain uses TRBV2 with TRBJ1-2; perhaps TRBD1 as D (5 bases). The V and J ends lost 7 bases and 2 bases respectively, with 14 bases between them. Germline V gene sequence: CDR1 SNHLY, CDR2 FYNNEI. There are 14 residues in the CDR3. CDR3 loop: CASTPDTKNYGYTF. CDR3 coding DNA: TGTGCCAGCACCCCGGACACGAAAAACTATGGCTACACCTTC.

J is TRBJ2-3 and V is TRBV15; 11 bases fit TRBD2. Germline V lookup: CDR1 LNHNV, CDR2 YYDKDF (reference sequence). Trimming cost V 3 bases and J 1 base; bases outside gene matches: 3. This CDR3 is built from 16 residues. CDR3 nucleotide sequence: TGTGCCACCAGCAGGGGACTAGCGGAGGGCACAGATACGCAGTATTTT. This translates into CATSRGLAEGTDTQYF.

The CDR3 protein is CSVAQGANEQFF. DNA of the CDR3: TGCAGCGTTGCTCAGGGGGCCAATGAGCAGTTCTTC. The chain combines TRBV29-1 with TRBJ2-1; TRBD1 aligns across 8 bases. V shed 4 bases, J shed 6 bases, and the junction held 2 bases outside the gene matches. Germline-derived CDR1 and CDR2 are SQVTM and ANQGSEA. The CDR3 has 12 residues.

This clone has just a few counts. The V gene is TRBV18, the J gene TRBJ2-5; 7 bases align to TRBD1. The germline V gene has CDR1 KGHSH and CDR2 LQKENI. V shed 4 bases and J 4 bases; nucleotides not matched to a gene: 3. The CDR3 has 13 residues. CDR3 nucleotide sequence: TGTGCCAGCTCACGGTCAGGGGGAGAGACCCAGTACTTC. Translated: CASSRSGGETQYF.

The chain employs TRBV18 and TRBJ1-2; 9 positions agree with TRBD1. The CDR3 contains 15 residues. The junction had 6 bases not matched to a gene; V was cut back by 3 bases and J by 4 bases. Germline V gene data show CDR1 as KGHSH and CDR2 as LQKENI. The CDR3 sequence: CASSPEGQGGYGYTF. The CDR3 DNA reads as TGTGCCAGCTCACCCGAGGGACAGGGCGGCTATGGCTACACCTTC.

The chain links TRBV7-9 to TRBJ2-5; 12 bases map to TRBD2. The V and J ends lost 2 bases and 5 bases, in that order; junction bases with no gene match: 9. The CDR3 has 17 residues. The germline V gene has CDR1 SEHNR and CDR2 FQNEAQ (reference sequence). The CDR3 DNA follows: TGTGCCAGCAGCTTATTGTCTAGCGGGAGGGCGCGGGAGACCCAGTACTTC. Its protein product is CASSLLSSGRARETQYF. Full variable domain (missing parts from reference TRBV7-9 and TRBJ2-5): DTGVSQNPRHKITKRGQNVTFRCDPISEHNRLYWYRQTLGQGPEFLTYFQNEAQLEKSRLLSDRFSAERPKGSFSTLEIQRTEQGDSAMYLCASSLLSSGRARETQYFGPGTRLLVL.

This rearrangement joins TRBV5-1 to TRBJ2-7; maybe TRBD1 (6 bases). The CDR3 is 15 amino acids. The germline V and J ends were trimmed by 0 bases and 4 bases, with 14 bases remaining between them. Per germline, CDR1 SGHRS and CDR2 YFSETQ. The CDR3 is CASSLAGAGAYEQYF. DNA of the CDR3: TGCGCCAGCAGCTTGGCCGGGGCAGGGGCTTACGAGCAGTACTTC.

This clone appeared once. The rearrangement joins TRBV7-9 to TRBJ2-7; TRBD1 is a possible D gene (6 bases). The CDR3 consists of 14 residues. V lost 4 bases, J lost 1 base, and 11 bases lay in between. Germline values: CDR1 SEHNR, CDR2 FQNEAQ (reference sequence). Here the CDR3 DNA reads TGTGCCAGCAGCTCAACCGGGACATCCTACGAGCAGTACTTC. This gives the protein CASSSTGTSYEQYF.

The J gene is TRBJ2-3, the V gene TRBV7-2; 12 bases map to TRBD2. Germline V gives CDR1 SGHTA, CDR2 FQGNSA. The CDR3 contains 16 residues. Trimming took 2 bases from V and 7 from J; bases not matched to a gene: 7. The CDR3 DNA is TGTGCCAGCAGCTTATCGGCTAGCGGGGGGGCTAATACGCAGTATTTT. Translated, it gives CASSLSASGGANTQYF. Drawing the rest from reference TRBV7-2 and TRBJ2-3, the complete variable domain is GAGVSQSPSNKVTEKGKDVELRCDPISGHTALYWYRQSLGQGLEFLIYFQGNSAPDKSGLPSDRFSAERTGGSVSTLTIQRTQQEDSAVYLCASSLSASGGANTQYFGPGTRLTVL.

The genes are TRBV5-8 and TRBJ1-5, with 10 bases identical to TRBD1. V trimming: 2 bases; J trimming: 2 bases; junction bases outside the gene matches: 4. This CDR3 is built from 16 residues. The germline CDR1 and CDR2 sequences are SGHTS and YDEGEE. CDR3 loop: CASSFGDRGGNQPQHF. CDR3 bases: TGTGCCAGCAGCTTTGGGGACAGGGGAGGCAATCAGCCCCAGCATTTT.

The chain has TRBV7-3 and TRBJ1-1; possible D gene TRBD1, 5 bases. V lost 1 base to trimming and J lost 7 bases, with 22 bases between them. The CDR3 is 17 amino acids. Germline-derived CDR1 and CDR2 are SGHTA and FQGTGA. CDR3 nucleotide sequence: TGTGCCAGCAGCTTAAACCCCCAGTCGGCAGGGAAGGATGAAGCTTTCTTT. This codes for CASSLNPQSAGKDEAFF. The full variable domain, with the rest looked up from reference TRBV7-3 and TRBJ1-1, is GAGVSQTPSNKVTEKGKYVELRCDPISGHTALYWYRQSLGQGPEFLIYFQGTGAADDSGLPNDRFFAVRPEGSVSTLKIQRTERGDSAVYLCASSLNPQSAGKDEAFFGQGTRLTVV.

The V gene is TRBV6-1, the J gene TRBJ2-1; 11 bases align to TRBD2. Germline CDR1 and CDR2: MNHNS and SASEGT. V was clipped by 6 bases and J by 9 bases; unmatched bases: 13. This CDR3 is 16 amino acids long. CDR3 in amino acids: CASRELAGVTMGEQFF. CDR3 nucleotides: TGTGCCAGCAGAGAACTAGCGGGGGTAACAATGGGTGAGCAGTTCTTC.

This chain links TRBV7-9 with TRBJ1-1, with TRBD1 identical over 9 bases. Germline values: CDR1 SEHNR, CDR2 FQNEAQ (reference sequence). The CDR3 extends over 15 amino acids. Trimming removed 5 bases from V and 4 bases from J; junction bases left unmatched: 8. The CDR3: CASSPTGGWGTEAFF. As DNA, the CDR3 is TGTGCCAGCAGCCCAACAGGGGGCTGGGGCACTGAAGCTTTCTTT.

This chain links TRBV9 with TRBJ2-1; 9 bases align to TRBD2. V lost 0 bases, J lost 4 bases, and 5 bases stayed unmatched. This CDR3 spans 16 amino acids. Germline CDR1 reads SGDLS; CDR2 reads YYNGEE. The CDR3 sequence: CASSVGGGGAYNEQFF. For the CDR3, the DNA is TGTGCCAGCAGCGTAGGTGGCGGGGGGGCTTACAATGAGCAGTTCTTC.